The T cell receptor (beta chain) under discussion was sequenced for a study of CD8+ T cells in alopecia areata. At the level of the study: Tofacitinib exposure lasted 6 to 18 months, followed by 6 months off drug.

Study observations and caveats: Higher clonality and more expanded CD8+ clones appeared in lesional than normal scalp.

A remark on this clone: The antigen is unknown.

Sorted populations comprised CD4+ and CD8+ T cells obtained from PBMCs. RNA extraction and reverse transcription yielded cDNA as sequencing template. Sequenced by immunoSEQ multiplex PCR; TCRdb stores in-frame clones only, minus some. The repertoire holds around 140,000 clones, with roughly 50% as singletons. This sequence originates from a human donor with alopecia areata. Sequencing was carried out using CD4+ T cells sorted from blood.

The CDR3 sequence is CSVRPTELTQYF. The CDR3 DNA follows: TGCAGCGTCCGACCGACTGAACTTACGCAGTATTTT. This rearrangement joins TRBV29-1 to TRBJ2-3; D unresolved. The V end lost 6 bases, the J end lost 8 bases, and 15 bases lay between the germline ends. The CDR3 has 12 residues. The germline CDR1 and CDR2 sequences are SQVTM and ANQGSEA.